This T cell receptor (beta chain) was retrieved from a study of T cell repertoires in ileal Crohn's disease. The CDR3 spans 15 residues. V lost 7 bases and J lost 4, with 20 bases in between. The germline gives CDR1 MNHEY, CDR2 SVGAGI. Some clones are missing from TCRdb's copy, which holds only in-frame ones; the method was immunoSEQ multiplex PCR. Here the sample spans 4,500 to 6,500 clones, 78% being singletons. The time point: proximal margin of the surgical specimen (macroscopically non-inflamed). This clone came up once. The TCR was taken from an adult with Crohn's disease. V usage is TRBV6-5 and J usage is TRBJ2-7; the D gene is possibly TRBD2 (5 bases). The sequenced material came from ileal tissue. As DNA, the CDR3 is TGTGCCAGCAATCCCCTCGGGGAAATCGGGTACGAGCAGTACTTC. This gives the protein CASNPLGEIGYEQYF.